This T cell receptor (beta chain) was retrieved from a study of response to subunit inactivated influenza vaccine (dated by TCRdb to the late 2010s). As for the study more broadly: Deep quantitative profiling of the T cell receptor repertoire was used in the study to follow responses to a trivalent subunit inactivated influenza vaccine. Overall results and qualifications from the work: The authors proposed that each seasonal influenza vaccination may bring in only a limited number of new T cells.

To note about this clonotype: Its antigen is not yet known. Base qualities are not at hand, and no much larger clone is one base apart.

The library was generated by RT-PCR. Reads for this sample came from an Illumina HiSeq 2500. TCRdb reworked the public reads: Q25 trimming with fastp, MiXCR clone assembly, productive beta chains retained. Rows merge per CDR3 protein into single entries with the most common DNA and genes. For this sample there are about 520,000 distinct CDR3 sequences; over 25% appear just once. The ten largest clones capture under 2.5% of the sample. V sheds 6 bases and J sheds 0 bases, leaving 10 bases between their ends. The CDR3 sequence holds 13 residues, the cysteine and phenylalanine included. Left in the record is the CDR3 DNA by itself, 39 bases read in frame from the first base. Via the germline V gene, CDR1 is SGHTS and CDR2 YDEGEE.

Sample: CD4+ T cells sorted from PBMCs, taken about 5 days after vaccination. This receptor was obtained from a man aged 45-65 years who received an inactivated influenza vaccine. Donor details come from another sample of the same person, matched by shared clones. The V and J genes are TRBV5-8 and TRBJ2-7; TRBD1 is a possible D gene, resting on 5 matching bases. This receptor carries the CDR3 CASNRQSSYEQYF. The DNA sequence reads TGTGCCAGCAACAGACAGAGCTCCTACGAGCAGTACTTC.